The 25 T cell receptor beta chains in this list originate from one sample, sequenced in a study of blood T cell repertoires in COVID-19. TCRdb's table, derived via immunoSEQ multiplex PCR, lists solely in-frame clones and lacks some. This table holds about 100,000 clones, 75% to 90% found once. What was sequenced was peripheral blood. Source of these receptors: a man aged 55-75 years with acute or convalescent COVID-19.

The V gene is TRBV9, the J gene TRBJ2-7; D is possibly TRBD1 (7 bases). V shed 0 bases and J shed 0 bases, with 10 bases lying between them. Germline loops: CDR1 SGDLS, CDR2 YYNGEE. This CDR3 region has 15 residues. CDR3 in amino acids: CASSVAGDSSYEQYF. The CDR3 region has the DNA TGTGCCAGCAGCGTAGCGGGGGACAGCTCCTACGAGCAGTACTTC.

The J gene is TRBJ2-7, the V gene TRBV5-6; tentatively, D is TRBD2 (6 bases). The CDR3 extends over 16 amino acids. Germline CDR1 reads SGHDT; CDR2 reads YYEEEE. V was shortened by 3 bases and J by 0 bases, with 16 bases between the two germline ends. CDR3 sequence reads: CASSWEAGFGSYEQYF. The CDR3 region has the DNA TGTGCCAGCAGCTGGGAGGCGGGCTTTGGCTCCTACGAGCAGTACTTC.

This sequence joins TRBV27 and TRBJ1-3, with D perhaps matching TRBD1 (5 bases). Looked up from germline, CDR1 is MNHEY and CDR2 is SMNVEV (reference sequence). Trimming shortened V by 4 bases and J by 4 bases, and 14 bases separated the two germline ends. The CDR3 length is 15 residues. Written as DNA, the CDR3 is TGTGCCAGCAGTTCGGGACTGCCGGCCGGAAACACCATATATTTT. Protein product: CASSSGLPAGNTIYF.

The chain recombines TRBV7-2 with TRBJ2-7; 9 nucleotides align to TRBD2. The CDR3 runs to 17 residues. Germline V lookup: CDR1 SGHTA, CDR2 FQGNSA. With 1 base clipped from V and 4 bases from J, the junction kept 11 bases outside the gene matches. CDR3 in amino acids: CASSLGLAGRLGYEQYF. The CDR3 DNA follows: TGTGCCAGCAGCTTAGGTCTAGCGGGGCGTTTAGGTTACGAGCAGTACTTC.

Comment on this clone: One junction end disagrees with the germline gene, perhaps due to a read error. This sequence joins TRBV18 and TRBJ2-2, with 10 positions matching TRBD1. The germline CDR1 and CDR2 sequences are KGHSH and LQKENI. CDR3 size: 18 residues. The DNA for the CDR3 is TGTGCCAGCTCACCAAGACCGGGACAGGGGCCGAATACCGGGGAGCTGTTTTTT. The encoded protein is CASSPRPGQGPNTGELFF.

The chain employs TRBV15 and TRBJ2-4; maybe TRBD2 (6 bases). V was clipped by 1 base and J by 0 bases, with 13 bases between them. Germline-derived CDR1 and CDR2 are LNHNV and YYDKDF (reference sequence). The CDR3 covers 17 residues. DNA for the CDR3: TGTGCCACCAGCAGAGGGGGGACGGGGGTAGCCAAAAACATTCAGTACTTC. It codes for CATSRGGTGVAKNIQYF.

V is TRBV11-2 and J is TRBJ1-1; D is unresolved. V was pared by 5 bases and J by 1 base, with 2 bases between. The CDR3 spans 11 residues. Per germline, CDR1 SGHAT and CDR2 FQNNGV. CDR3 DNA: TGTGCCAGCAGCCAGAACACTGAAGCTTTCTTT. The encoded protein is CASSQNTEAFF.

The chain links TRBV27 to TRBJ1-6; TRBD1 matches at 7 bases. V shed 7 bases and J 2 bases; nucleotides not matched to a gene: 8. Germline CDR1 is MNHEY and CDR2 is SMNVEV (reference sequence). The CDR3 has 16 amino acids. The CDR3 spells CASTREGATYNSPLHF. The CDR3 nucleotides are TGTGCCAGCACTCGCGAGGGGGCCACCTATAATTCACCCCTCCACTTT.

V usage is TRBV10-3 and J usage is TRBJ2-1, with D perhaps matching TRBD2 (6 bases). Per the germline V gene, CDR1 is ENHRY and CDR2 is SYGVKD. The V gene lost 2 bases and the J gene lost 2 bases, with 13 bases spanning the gap. The CDR3 extends over 16 amino acids. Written as DNA, the CDR3 is TGTGCCATCAGTGAGCGGCTAGCGAGTACCTACAATGAGCAGTTCTTC. Translation gives CAISERLASTYNEQFF.

The V gene is TRBV5-4, the J gene TRBJ2-7; 11 nucleotides agree with TRBD1. The V and J ends lost 4 bases and 4 bases, in that order; junction bases with no gene match: 10. CDR1 and CDR2 from the germline V gene are SGHNT and YYREEE (reference sequence). The length of the CDR3 is 16 residues. CDR3 sequence reads: CASSVNPGQGVYEQYF. CDR3 DNA: TGTGCCAGCAGCGTAAATCCGGGACAGGGGGTATACGAGCAGTACTTC. The full variable domain, in which reference TRBV5-4 and TRBJ2-7 provide the parts outside the CDR3, is ETGVTQSPTHLIKTRGQQVTLRCSSQSGHNTVSWYQQALGQGPQFIFQYYREEENGRGNFPPRFSGLQFPNYSSELNVNALELDDSALYLCASSVNPGQGVYEQYFGPGTRLTVT.

The chain recombines TRBV27 with TRBJ2-3; TRBD1 aligns across 8 bases. With 3 bases clipped from V and 3 bases from J, the junction kept 14 bases outside the gene matches. This CDR3 has 18 residues. Germline assignment: CDR1 MNHEY and CDR2 SMNVEV (reference sequence). The CDR3 spells CASSFRPPRQGRTDTQYF. CDR3 DNA sequence: TGTGCCAGCAGTTTCCGCCCTCCACGACAGGGGCGGACAGATACGCAGTATTTT.

This clone was detected only a few times. The V and J genes are TRBV13 and TRBJ1-4; TRBD1 agrees at 9 bases. Germline CDR1 and CDR2: PRHDT and FYEKMQ (reference sequence). The junction had 7 bases not matched to a gene; V was cut back by 4 bases and J by 7 bases. This CDR3 comprises 15 residues. CDR3 in amino acids: CASSSQQGAGEKLFF. The DNA of the CDR3 is TGTGCCAGCAGCTCCCAACAGGGGGCCGGTGAAAAACTGTTTTTT.

This chain connects TRBV12-3 or TRBV12-4 to TRBJ1-2, with D tentatively TRBD1 (6 bases). Between the trimmed V and J ends, which lost 3 bases and 7 bases, there was a span of 12 bases. The CDR3 sequence is 13 residues long. The CDR3 is CASSLFRGGGYTF. The CDR3 DNA reads as TGTGCCAGCAGTTTGTTCAGGGGTGGTGGCTACACCTTC.

The V call is TRBV6-5, the J call TRBJ1-2; 8 bases match TRBD1. Looked up from germline, CDR1 is MNHEY and CDR2 is SVGAGI. The V segment lost 2 bases and the J segment 4 bases; nucleotides outside the gene matches: 9. The length of the CDR3 is 16 residues. CDR3 amino acids: CASSYGGTGISYGYTF. The CDR3 coding sequence is TGTGCCAGCAGTTACGGGGGGACAGGAATATCCTATGGCTACACCTTC.

The rearrangement joins TRBV11-2 to TRBJ1-6; 9 bases line up with TRBD1. V gave up 4 bases and J gave up 9 bases; unmatched junction bases: 4. CDR1 is SGHAT and CDR2 is FQNNGV in the germline V gene. The CDR3 consists of 14 residues. DNA for the CDR3: TGTGCCAGCAGCTACAGGGGGCAAATTTCACCCCTCCACTTT. Amino acid sequence: CASSYRGQISPLHF. The full variable domain, completed using reference TRBV11-2 and TRBJ1-6, is EAGVAQSPRYKIIEKRQSVAFWCNPISGHATLYWYQQILGQGPKLLIQFQNNGVVDDSQLPKDRFSAERLKGVDSTLKIQPAKLEDSAVYLCASSYRGQISPLHFGNGTRLTVT.

The chain links TRBV5-1 to TRBJ2-5; 13 bases fit TRBD2. Per the germline V gene, CDR1 is SGHRS and CDR2 is YFSETQ. There are 14 residues in the CDR3. The V and J ends lost 7 bases and 2 bases, in that order; junction bases with no gene match: 2. CDR3 in amino acids: CASGLAGAQETQYF. In DNA, the CDR3 is TGCGCCAGCGGACTAGCGGGAGCTCAAGAGACCCAGTACTTC.

The rearrangement joins TRBV9 to TRBJ2-1; possibly TRBD2 for D (6 bases). V lost 5 bases to trimming and J lost 0 bases, with 18 bases between them. CDR1 is SGDLS and CDR2 is YYNGEE in the germline V gene. The CDR3 is 17 residues long. The CDR3 region has the DNA TGTGCCAGCAGTGACAACGCAGTGGAGGGCTCCTACAATGAGCAGTTCTTC. Translating it yields CASSDNAVEGSYNEQFF.

The chain employs TRBV5-1 and TRBJ1-2; D is unclear. CDR3 length: 16 residues. Germline CDR1 SGHRS, CDR2 YFSETQ. Trimming left V 6 bases short and J 0 bases short, with 18 bases between. CDR3 loop: CASTTGGGLTNYGYTF. The CDR3, as DNA: TGCGCCAGCACCACCGGAGGTGGACTTACTAACTATGGCTACACCTTC.

Note on this clone: One end of the junction is discordant with germline, which a read error may explain. The V and J genes are TRBV29-1 and TRBJ1-4; D uncertain. Looked up from germline, CDR1 is SQVTM and CDR2 is ANQGSEA. The CDR3 runs 12 residues. The CDR3 nucleotides are TGCAGCGTTGAAGAAGGAGGGCGGGGAAAGCTCTTT. It codes for CSVEEGGRGKLF.

Here the CDR3 DNA reads TGTGCCTGGACAGGGACTGGAAACACCATATATTTT. The encoded protein is CAWTGTGNTIYF. The chain uses TRBV30 and TRBJ1-3, with D tentatively TRBD1 (5 bases). CDR1 is GTSNPN and CDR2 is SVGIG in the germline V gene (reference sequence). This CDR3 comprises 12 residues. The V gene lost 4 bases and the J gene lost 2 bases, with 6 bases spanning the gap.

This rearrangement joins TRBV6-6 to TRBJ1-2; TRBD1 matches at 12 bases. The CDR3 covers 15 residues. Germline CDR1 reads MNHNY; CDR2 reads SVGAGI (reference sequence). The V segment lost 0 bases and the J segment 8 bases; nucleotides outside the gene matches: 4. Written as DNA, the CDR3 is TGTGCCAGCAGTTACTCGGGACAGGGGGCTAGGGGCTACACCTTC. It codes for CASSYSGQGARGYTF.

CDR3 bases: TGTGCCAGCAGCGTAGGAGGGGCGGGAAATTCACCCCTCCACTTT. Encoded protein: CASSVGGAGNSPLHF. V usage is TRBV9 and J usage is TRBJ1-6; D might be TRBD1 (5 bases). Germline loops: CDR1 SGDLS, CDR2 YYNGEE. The CDR3 has 15 amino acids. V lost 0 bases to trimming and J lost 7 bases, with 11 bases between them. The whole variable domain, remainder taken from reference TRBV9 and TRBJ1-6, is DSGVTQTPKHLITATGQRVTLRCSPRSGDLSVYWYQQSLDQGLQFLIQYYNGEERAKGNILERFSAQQFPDLHSELNLSSLELGDSALYFCASSVGGAGNSPLHFGNGTRLTVT.

The J gene is TRBJ2-2, the V gene TRBV5-1; no reliable D call. Germline-derived CDR1 and CDR2 are SGHRS and YFSETQ. The CDR3 contains 14 residues. V lost 0 bases to trimming and J lost 3 bases, with 6 bases between them. CDR3: CASSLDSYTGELFF. The CDR3 nucleotides read TGCGCCAGCAGCTTGGACAGTTACACCGGGGAGCTGTTTTTT. The entire variable domain, with the rest obtained from reference TRBV5-1 and TRBJ2-2, is as follows: KAGVTQTPRYLIKTRGQQVTLSCSPISGHRSVSWYQQTPGQGLQFLFEYFSETQRNKGNFPGRFSGRQFSNSRSEMNVSTLELGDSALYLCASSLDSYTGELFFGEGSRLTVL.

The genes are TRBV27 and TRBJ2-7; 9 bases map to TRBD1. Germline V CDR1 and CDR2: MNHEY, SMNVEV (reference sequence). The trim removed 6 bases at V and 6 bases at J, leaving 9 bases unmatched. The CDR3 runs 14 residues. Here the CDR3 DNA reads TGTGCCAGCAGACTAACTACAGGGGGCTCCGAGCAGTACTTC. Residues: CASRLTTGGSEQYF.

The chain couples TRBV6-2 or TRBV6-3 to TRBJ2-2, with 8 bases aligning to TRBD2. From germline, CDR1 is MNHEY and CDR2 SVGEGT. CDR3 size: 15 residues. The trim removed 3 bases at V and 7 bases at J, leaving 7 bases unmatched. The CDR3, as DNA: TGTGCCAGCAGTTATAGCGGGGCCTCCGGCGGGGAGCTGTTTTTT. Translating it yields CASSYSGASGGELFF.